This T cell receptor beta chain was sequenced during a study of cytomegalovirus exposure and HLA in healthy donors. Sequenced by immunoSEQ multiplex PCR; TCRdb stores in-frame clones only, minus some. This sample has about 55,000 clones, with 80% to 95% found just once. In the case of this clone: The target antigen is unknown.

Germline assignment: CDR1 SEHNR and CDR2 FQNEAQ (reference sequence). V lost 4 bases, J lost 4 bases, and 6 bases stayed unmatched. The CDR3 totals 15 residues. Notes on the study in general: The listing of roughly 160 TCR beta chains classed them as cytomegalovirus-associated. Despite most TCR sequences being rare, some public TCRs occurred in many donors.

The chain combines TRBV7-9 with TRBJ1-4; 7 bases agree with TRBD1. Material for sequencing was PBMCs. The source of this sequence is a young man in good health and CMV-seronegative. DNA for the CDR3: TGTGCCAGCAGCTATGAGACAGGGTTTAATGAAAAACTGTTTTTT. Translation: CASSYETGFNEKLFF.